Below, 14 T cell receptor beta chains from the same sample are listed, as sequenced in a study of blood T cell repertoires in COVID-19. The method was immunoSEQ multiplex PCR; TCRdb's version includes in-frame clones alone and lacks a portion of them. The sample includes tens of thousands of clones, 70% to 85% of them seen just once. Sequenced sample: peripheral blood. These receptors were obtained from an older man with active or convalescent COVID-19.

This chain connects TRBV2 to TRBJ1-2; TRBD1 matches 7 bases. CDR1 SNHLY and CDR2 FYNNEI come from the germline V gene. The CDR3 covers 13 residues. V was pared by 7 bases and J by 6 bases, with 8 bases of the junction left unmatched. In DNA form, the CDR3 reads TGTGCCAGCAAGAGGGACAGTCGGGATGGCTACACCTTC. This gives the protein CASKRDSRDGYTF.

The chain is built from TRBV28 and TRBJ2-1, with 10 bases that match TRBD2. The J segment lost 6 bases and the V segment lost 6 bases, leaving 8 bases of the junction unmatched. The CDR3 is made up of 15 amino acids. Germline V gives CDR1 MDHEN, CDR2 SYDVKM. The CDR3 sequence: CASSPSSGSSNEQFF. CDR3 bases: TGTGCCAGCAGCCCCTCTAGCGGGAGTAGCAATGAGCAGTTCTTC.

The gene calls are TRBV28 and TRBJ1-1, with 8 bases matching TRBD1. V was pared by 4 bases and J by 6 bases, with 4 bases of the junction left unmatched. CDR3 length equals 13 residues. In germline, CDR1 is MDHEN, CDR2 SYDVKM. The CDR3 spells CASSSGGRPEAFF. For the CDR3, the DNA is TGTGCCAGCAGTTCAGGGGGCAGGCCTGAAGCTTTCTTT.

This clone showed up just a few times. The chain has TRBV2 and TRBJ1-4; weak D call: TRBD1 (5 bases). The CDR3 covers 14 residues. Trimming pared 5 bases from V and 0 bases from J, leaving 7 bases between. CDR1 is SNHLY and CDR2 is FYNNEI in the germline V gene. The CDR3 DNA follows: TGTGCCAGCAGTATGACAGCAACTAATGAAAAACTGTTTTTT. Its protein product is CASSMTATNEKLFF. The full variable domain, its missing parts supplied by reference TRBV2 and TRBJ1-4, is EPEVTQTPSHQVTQMGQEVILRCVPISNHLYFYWYRQILGQKVEFLVSFYNNEISEKSEIFDDQFSVERPDGSNFTLKIRSTKLEDSAMYFCASSMTATNEKLFFGSGTQLSVL.

The rearrangement uses TRBV28 and TRBJ1-2; D possibly corresponds to TRBD1 (5 bases). The CDR3 length is 13 residues. Germline CDR1 reads MDHEN; CDR2 reads SYDVKM. Trimming took off 5 bases at V and 0 bases at J, with 7 bases between the two ends. The CDR3 loop is CASSDRSNYGYTF. In DNA form, the CDR3 reads TGTGCCAGCAGTGACAGATCTAACTATGGCTACACCTTC.

CDR3 loop: CASRQGRTYNEQFF. As DNA, the CDR3 is TGTGCCAGCAGGCAGGGTAGGACCTACAATGAGCAGTTCTTC. V usage is TRBV27 and J usage is TRBJ2-1; a weak D match, TRBD1 (5 bases). There are 14 residues in the CDR3. From germline, CDR1 is MNHEY and CDR2 SMNVEV (reference sequence). The germline V and J ends were trimmed by 6 bases and 2 bases, with 11 bases remaining between them.

V gene TRBV7-9 combines with J gene TRBJ2-1; weak D call: TRBD2 (5 bases). The CDR3 extends over 17 amino acids. Germline CDR1 reads SEHNR; CDR2 reads FQNEAQ (reference sequence). The V end lost 0 bases, the J end lost 7 bases, and 19 bases lay between the germline ends. The DNA for the CDR3 is TGTGCCAGCAGCTTAGCGCGGAATCGGGATGTTGGGAATGAGCAGTTCTTC. Translation gives CASSLARNRDVGNEQFF. The full variable domain, with the rest looked up from reference TRBV7-9 and TRBJ2-1, is DTGVSQNPRHKITKRGQNVTFRCDPISEHNRLYWYRQTLGQGPEFLTYFQNEAQLEKSRLLSDRFSAERPKGSFSTLEIQRTEQGDSAMYLCASSLARNRDVGNEQFFGPGTRLTVL.

The V and J genes are TRBV28 and TRBJ1-2, with D possibly being TRBD1 (6 bases). Germline V gene sequence: CDR1 MDHEN, CDR2 SYDVKM. The CDR3 length is 15 residues. The V end lost 5 bases, the J end lost 4 bases, and 17 bases lay between the germline ends. The CDR3 DNA follows: TGTGCCAGCAGTCCGGTGACAGGCCTCCGCTATGGCTACACCTTC. It translates to CASSPVTGLRYGYTF.

The chain recombines TRBV12-3 or TRBV12-4 with TRBJ2-5, with 9 bases fitting TRBD2. V shed 5 bases and J 13 bases; nucleotides not matched to a gene: 5. This CDR3 region has 11 residues. The CDR3 loop reads CASSLSGRLYF. The CDR3 DNA reads as TGTGCCAGCAGTCTTAGCGGGAGACTGTACTTC.

The rearrangement uses TRBV19 and TRBJ2-1; 11 nucleotides agree with TRBD2. This CDR3 comprises 16 residues. Germline-derived CDR1 and CDR2 are LNHDA and SQIVND (reference sequence). The junction had 6 bases not matched to a gene; V was cut back by 8 bases and J by 0 bases. CDR3 residues: CASGLAGGSSYNEQFF. CDR3 bases: TGTGCCAGTGGGCTAGCGGGGGGAAGCTCCTACAATGAGCAGTTCTTC.

V usage is TRBV6-5 and J usage is TRBJ2-2; no clear D gene. This CDR3 region has 12 residues. V was pared by 6 bases and J by 2 bases, with 4 bases between. The germline gives CDR1 MNHEY, CDR2 SVGAGI. CDR3 residues: CASRANTGELFF. The CDR3 region has the DNA TGTGCCAGCAGGGCTAACACCGGGGAGCTGTTTTTT.

V is TRBV7-8 and J is TRBJ1-6, with no clear D. CDR1 SGHVS and CDR2 FQNEAQ come from the germline V gene. V gave up 1 base and J gave up 5 bases, with 6 bases separating them. The CDR3 has 14 amino acids. CDR3 sequence: CASSLGQDNSPLHF. The CDR3 DNA reads TGTGCCAGCAGCTTAGGCCAGGATAATTCACCCCTCCACTTT.

The chain has TRBV6-5 and TRBJ1-1; weak D call: TRBD1 (5 bases). Trimming left V 5 bases short and J 4 bases short, with 14 bases between. The CDR3 sequence is 14 residues long. CDR1 is MNHEY and CDR2 is SVGAGI in the germline V gene. Here the CDR3 reads CASSPAGGGTEAFF. The CDR3 DNA sequence: TGTGCCAGCAGTCCCGCCGGGGGGGGCACTGAAGCTTTCTTT.

The chain combines TRBV5-1 with TRBJ2-7; 7 bases line up with TRBD1. The CDR3 runs to 14 residues. Trimming took 4 bases from V and 5 from J; bases not matched to a gene: 9. Looked up from germline, CDR1 is SGHRS and CDR2 is YFSETQ. CDR3 in DNA: TGCGCCAGCAGCATAGATGACGACAGGGACGAGCAGTACTTC. Protein product: CASSIDDDRDEQYF.